A selection of T cell receptor beta chains follows, all from one sample in a study of vaccination and CD4 T cells after COVID-19. TCRdb re-derived calls from the PCR reads in MiXCR, one entry per CDR3 protein. This sample has 10,000 to 15,000 distinct CDR3 sequences, with about 48% found just once. These receptors lack a known antigen. This sample comprised cultured CD4+ T cells from blood, obtained after SARS-CoV-2 vaccination. The origin of the receptors is a human donor with COVID-19. The CDR3 runs from the conserved cysteine through the conserved F or W. The D gene is left open where the match is weak. The listing skips clone size in some rows; elsewhere it reads once, few, many or a size class.

v_gene	abundance	j_gene	d_gene	CDR3aa	CDR3nt
TRBV7-2	few	TRBJ2-5	-	CASSLDSKETQYF	TGTGCCAGCAGCCTGGATAGCAAAGAGACCCAGTACTTC
TRBV28	few	TRBJ2-1	TRBD2	CASSPPAGGLSSNEQFF	TGTGCCAGCAGTCCCCCAGCGGGGGGGCTTTCGAGTAATGAGCAGTTCTTC
TRBV12-3/TRBV12-4	-	TRBJ1-1	-	CASSLWQGRTEAFF	TGTGCCAGCAGTTTATGGCAGGGCCGCACTGAAGCTTTCTTT
TRBV6-2/TRBV6-3	-	TRBJ1-5	-	CASSGHLNQPQHF	TGTGCCAGCAGTGGGCACCTCAATCAGCCCCAGCATTTT
TRBV19	few	TRBJ2-1	TRBD1	CASSVWGTGVYNEQFF	TGTGCCAGTAGTGTCTGGGGGACAGGGGTCTACAATGAGCAGTTCTTC
TRBV27	-	TRBJ2-3	TRBD2	CASSLSRRTGTRDFQDTQYF	TGTGCCAGCAGTTTATCGCGACGTACCGGGACTAGAGATTTTCAAGATACGCAGTATTTT
TRBV6-1	few	TRBJ1-2	-	CASRAPLPNYGYTF	TGTGCCAGCAGGGCACCACTCCCTAACTATGGCTACACCTTC
TRBV7-8	-	TRBJ1-2	-	CASSLVSGANYGYTF	TGTGCCAGCAGCTTAGTCTCAGGGGCTAACTATGGCTACACCTTC
TRBV20-1	few	TRBJ1-3	TRBD1	CSAGFGTAGNTIYF	TGCAGTGCTGGCTTTGGGACAGCAGGAAACACCATATATTTT
TRBV7-9	few	TRBJ1-1	-	CASSSEGNTEAFF	TGTGCCAGCAGCTCAGAGGGAAACACTGAAGCTTTCTTT
TRBV7-9	-	TRBJ1-4	TRBD1	CASSTTGEIEKLFF	TGTGCCAGCAGTACGACAGGGGAGATTGAAAAACTGTTTTTT
TRBV27	few	TRBJ1-4	-	CASSLSGSSYEKLFF	TGTGCCAGCAGTTTATCGGGCAGCTCCTATGAAAAACTGTTTTTT
TRBV20-1	-	TRBJ2-1	-	CSASPASSYNEQFF	TGCAGTGCTAGCCCCGCGTCAAGTTACAATGAGCAGTTCTTC
TRBV19	-	TRBJ2-7	-	CASSPPSGVYEQYF	TGTGCCAGTAGTCCCCCCTCCGGGGTATACGAGCAGTACTTC
TRBV15	-	TRBJ2-7	-	CATSRDSGTSSYEQYF	TGTGCCACCAGCAGAGATTCCGGGACGAGCTCCTACGAGCAGTACTTC
TRBV5-8	-	TRBJ1-6	-	CASSPAGGSYNSPLHF	TGTGCCAGCAGCCCTGCCGGGGGCTCCTATAATTCACCCCTCCACTTT
TRBV20-1	-	TRBJ2-5	-	CSAREISGTLQETQYF	TGCAGTGCTAGAGAGATTAGCGGAACCCTCCAAGAGACCCAGTACTTC
TRBV7-8	medium-sized	TRBJ2-1	TRBD1	CASSWTGIYNEQFF	TGTGCCAGCAGCTGGACAGGGATCTACAATGAGCAGTTCTTC
TRBV11-3	few	TRBJ1-6	-	CASSLEGSPLHF	TGTGCCAGCAGCTTAGAGGGCTCACCCCTCCACTTT
TRBV7-2	-	TRBJ2-7	-	CASSLAMTGSEQYF	TGTGCCAGCAGCTTAGCGATGACAGGCTCCGAGCAGTACTTC
TRBV20-1	-	TRBJ2-3	TRBD2	CSAPKQAGGPIPRDTDTQYF	TGCAGTGCTCCGAAACAAGCGGGGGGGCCGATTCCCCGCGACACAGATACGCAGTATTTT
TRBV5-3	once	TRBJ1-1	-	CANNLTTTEEAFF	TGTGCCAACAACCTCACTACGACAGAAGAGGCTTTCTTT
TRBV20-1	-	TRBJ2-2	TRBD1	CSSNRGGTGELFF	TGCAGTTCAAACAGGGGCGGAACCGGGGAGCTGTTTTTT
TRBV10-2	-	TRBJ2-7	-	CASSESRGRSYEQYF	TGCGCCAGCAGTGAGTCAAGGGGAAGGTCCTACGAGCAGTACTTC
TRBV27	-	TRBJ1-1	-	CASSSGSKGPTEAFF	TGTGCCAGCTCCTCAGGCTCGAAAGGTCCCACTGAAGCTTTCTTT
TRBV19	-	TRBJ2-2	TRBD2	CASREGSGTGELFF	TGTGCCAGCCGGGAGGGCTCGGGCACCGGGGAGCTGTTTTTT
TRBV27	few	TRBJ1-2	-	CASSLPQGSSIGYTF	TGTGCCAGCAGTTTACCACAGGGTTCCTCTATAGGCTACACCTTC
TRBV6-1	-	TRBJ2-1	TRBD2	CASNGAGTSGGLSSYNEQFF	TGTGCCAGCAATGGCGCCGGGACTAGCGGGGGCCTGAGCTCCTACAATGAGCAGTTCTTC
TRBV21-1	-	TRBJ1-1	-	CASSPRTGSGTEAFF	TGTGCCAGCAGCCCTCGGACAGGGTCGGGCACTGAAGCTTTCTTT
TRBV12-1	-	TRBJ2-7	-	CASSFSTRGPNTSGGSYEQYF	TGTGCCAGCAGCTTTTCTACCCGCGGGCCAAATACTAGCGGGGGATCCTACGAGCAGTACTTC
TRBV6-1	few	TRBJ1-5	-	CASRASGTAKNQPQHF	TGTGCCAGCAGAGCCTCCGGGACTGCGAAAAATCAGCCCCAGCATTTT
TRBV10-3	-	TRBJ1-5	TRBD1	CATTDRENQPQHF	TGTGCCACCACAGACAGGGAAAATCAGCCCCAGCATTTT
TRBV2	-	TRBJ2-7	-	CASSGQRSEQYF	TGTGCCAGCAGTGGTCAACGGAGCGAGCAGTACTTC
TRBV6-1	few	TRBJ2-5	TRBD1	CASRPSPGQGGETQYF	TGTGCCAGCAGACCTAGTCCGGGACAGGGGGGTGAGACCCAGTACTTC
TRBV20-1	-	TRBJ2-4	-	CSARGGGVAKNIQYF	TGCAGTGCTAGGGGAGGAGGGGTAGCCAAAAACATTCAGTACTTC
TRBV24-1	-	TRBJ1-4	TRBD1	CATSDPGQGRRKLFF	TGTGCCACCAGTGACCCGGGACAGGGGAGGCGAAAACTGTTTTTT
TRBV7-2	-	TRBJ1-1	-	CASSLATGKVLNTEAFF	TGTGCCAGCAGCTTAGCGACAGGCAAGGTGTTAAACACTGAAGCTTTCTTT
TRBV30	-	TRBJ1-6	TRBD1	CAWRIDRGSSYNSPLHF	TGTGCCTGGAGGATCGACAGGGGGAGCTCCTATAATTCACCCCTCCACTTT
TRBV19	-	TRBJ1-3	TRBD1	CASSVNRGAGNTIYF	TGTGCCAGTAGTGTCAACAGGGGAGCCGGAAACACCATATATTTT
TRBV5-7	-	TRBJ1-6	-	CASSLGRGGILNSPLHF	TGTGCCAGCAGCTTGGGGAGAGGGGGGATACTTAATTCACCCCTCCACTTT
TRBV6-5	-	TRBJ2-3	TRBD1	CASSLRAGGATDTQYF	TGTGCCAGCAGTTTGAGGGCAGGGGGCGCGACAGATACGCAGTATTTT
TRBV7-2	-	TRBJ2-7	TRBD2	CASSPSGVDEQYF	TGTGCCAGCAGCCCGAGCGGGGTTGACGAGCAGTACTTC
TRBV12-2	-	TRBJ2-7	-	CASRYWGFEQYF	TGTGCAAGTCGCTACTGGGGGTTCGAGCAGTACTTC
TRBV28	-	TRBJ2-5	-	CASSFRGLTETQYF	TGTGCCAGCAGTTTCCGGGGGCTGACGGAGACCCAGTACTTC
TRBV15	-	TRBJ2-3	TRBD2	CATSSGGSGGGFGTDTQYF	TGTGCCACCAGCAGCGGGGGTAGCGGGGGGGGATTTGGCACAGATACGCAGTATTTT
TRBV29-1	once	TRBJ2-2	-	CSVGTNTGELFF	TGCAGCGTCGGGACGAACACCGGGGAGCTGTTTTTT
TRBV20-1	few	TRBJ1-5	-	CSAHPDRNQPQHF	TGCAGTGCTCATCCGGACCGCAATCAGCCCCAGCATTTT
TRBV30	-	TRBJ2-5	-	CAWARCMSVWGRGVVETQYF	TGTGCCTGGGCCAGGTGCATGAGTGTATGGGGCAGGGGGGTCGTAGAGACCCAGTACTTC
TRBV28	-	TRBJ1-2	-	CASSFGQTYGYTF	TGTGCCAGCAGTTTTGGGCAGACGTATGGCTACACCTTC
TRBV7-9	few	TRBJ2-5	TRBD1	CASSRDRGSETQYF	TGTGCCAGCAGCAGGGACAGGGGGTCAGAGACCCAGTACTTC
TRBV29-1	-	TRBJ1-5	-	CSVVEGSDQPQHF	TGCAGCGTTGTGGAGGGAAGTGATCAGCCCCAGCATTTT
TRBV5-1	-	TRBJ1-2	TRBD1	CASSERTGAGSYGYTF	TGCGCCAGCAGCGAACGGACAGGGGCCGGAAGCTATGGCTACACCTTC
TRBV28	-	TRBJ1-1	-	CASSPGQIQMAFF	TGTGCCAGCAGTCCGGGCCAAATTCAGATGGCTTTCTTT
TRBV20-1	-	TRBJ2-1	TRBD2	CSAPGVAGGGEQFF	TGCAGTGCTCCCGGGGTAGCGGGGGGGGGTGAGCAGTTCTTC
TRBV6-1	few	TRBJ2-7	TRBD1	CASDPGGASTYEQYF	TGTGCCAGCGACCCAGGGGGCGCGAGTACCTACGAGCAGTACTTC
TRBV27	-	TRBJ2-2	-	CASSSFAPRTRDTGELFF	TGTGCCAGCAGCTCATTTGCGCCACGGACGAGGGACACCGGGGAGCTGTTTTTT
TRBV20-1	-	TRBJ1-6	-	CSASDTGRRDSPLHF	TGCAGTGCTAGCGATACAGGGCGTCGGGATTCACCCCTCCACTTT
TRBV20-1	few	TRBJ2-7	TRBD1	CSAATGANYEQYF	TGCAGTGCCGCGACAGGGGCCAACTACGAGCAGTACTTC
TRBV6-1	-	TRBJ2-1	TRBD1	CASKFQGASYNEQFF	TGTGCCAGCAAGTTCCAGGGGGCATCTTACAATGAGCAGTTCTTC
TRBV6-1	few	TRBJ1-6	TRBD1	CASWGQSNNSPLHF	TGTGCCAGCTGGGGACAGAGTAATAATTCACCCCTCCACTTT